The rows below give T cell receptor beta chains drawn from one sample of a study of blood T cells in healthy people across ages. A single record per CDR3 protein comes from TCRdb applying MiXCR to the 5' RACE reads. The table includes fewer than 1 million distinct CDR3 sequences, approximately 44% detected once. The sample was blood. The receptors derive from a man between 60 and 75 years old in good health. Each CDR3 is given with its conserved first and last residue. D genes are given only for firm matches. Some rows mark clone size as missing; the rest say once, few, many or name a class of expanded clone.

>TRBJ2-5|NA|NA|TRBV12-5
CASGVQETQYF
TGTGCTAGTGGGGTGCAAGAGACCCAGTACTTC
>TRBJ1-2|NA|NA|TRBV12-3/TRBV12-4
CASSVWETYGYTF
TGTGCCAGCAGTGTATGGGAAACCTATGGCTACACCTTC
>TRBJ2-5|NA|NA|TRBV25-1
CASTPDASRTQYF
TGTGCCAGCACCCCGGACGCCTCCAGGACCCAGTACTTC
>TRBJ2-3|many|NA|TRBV3-1
CASSPTRTSIYTQYF
TGTGCCAGCAGCCCTACTAGGACTTCTATTTATACGCAGTATTTT
>TRBJ2-7|few|TRBD1|TRBV28
CASMTGDKYEQYF
TGTGCCAGCATGACAGGGGATAAGTACGAGCAGTACTTC
>TRBJ2-4|NA|TRBD2|TRBV7-2
CASSQSSGATKNIQYF
TGTGCCAGCAGCCAGTCTAGCGGGGCAACCAAAAACATTCAGTACTTC
>TRBJ2-5|NA|TRBD2|TRBV2
CASSVLGLGQETQYF
TGTGCCAGCAGTGTATTGGGACTAGGCCAAGAGACCCAGTACTTC
>TRBJ2-5|NA|NA|TRBV18
CASSPPNRPQETQYF
TGTGCCAGCTCACCACCTAACAGACCACAAGAGACCCAGTACTTC
>TRBJ2-7|NA|NA|TRBV4-1
CASSQEEGGPYEQYF
TGCGCCAGCAGCCAAGAAGAGGGGGGGCCCTACGAGCAGTACTTC
>TRBJ1-1|NA|NA|TRBV29-1
CSVFTGGPAEAFF
TGCAGCGTTTTCACAGGAGGGCCTGCTGAAGCTTTCTTT
>TRBJ2-1|few|NA|TRBV28
CASSLGISHNEQFF
TGTGCCAGCAGTTTAGGTATCTCCCATAATGAGCAGTTCTTC
>TRBJ2-5|NA|TRBD2|TRBV7-2
CASSYPGLAGGRRETQYF
TGTGCCAGCAGTTATCCGGGACTAGCGGGGGGGCGAAGGGAGACCCAGTACTTC
>TRBJ1-6|few|NA|TRBV2
CAGSREYNSPLHF
TGTGCCGGAAGCCGGGAATATAATTCACCCCTCCACTTT
>TRBJ2-4|NA|TRBD1|TRBV15
CATSRRQGDIQYF
TGTGCCACCAGCCGGAGACAGGGGGACATTCAGTACTTC
>TRBJ2-7|NA|TRBD1|TRBV4-3
CASSQNPGQGVNGQYF
TGCGCCAGCAGCCAAAATCCGGGACAGGGGGTCAACGGGCAGTACTTC
>TRBJ2-3|NA|NA|TRBV20-1
CSARTNLRTDTQYF
TGCAGTGCTAGAACCAACCTTCGCACAGATACGCAGTATTTT
>TRBJ2-3|NA|TRBD2|TRBV6-4
CASSDSSLAGAGGTQYF
TGTGCCAGCAGTGACTCGTCGCTAGCGGGGGCCGGGGGGACGCAGTATTTT
>TRBJ2-6|NA|TRBD1|TRBV7-2
CASRINRGKSGANVLTF
TGTGCCAGCAGGATTAACAGGGGGAAGAGTGGGGCCAACGTCCTGACTTTC
>TRBJ2-5|NA|TRBD1|TRBV6-6
CASSDPDRAETQYF
TGTGCCAGCAGCGACCCGGACAGGGCAGAGACCCAGTACTTC
>TRBJ1-1|few|TRBD1|TRBV6-2/TRBV6-3
CASSYSTDRTNTEAFF
TGTGCCAGCAGTTACTCGACGGACAGGACCAACACTGAAGCTTTCTTT
>TRBJ1-1|many|NA|TRBV3-1
CASSQVGGRTEAFF
TGTGCCAGCAGCCAAGTAGGGGGTCGTACTGAAGCTTTCTTT
>TRBJ2-5|NA|NA|TRBV7-9
CSSSLTGRQETQYF
TGTTCCAGCAGCTTAACGGGACGCCAAGAGACCCAGTACTTC
>TRBJ1-1|NA|NA|TRBV12-3/TRBV12-4
CASSRQEGAEAFF
TGTGCCAGCAGTCGACAAGAGGGGGCTGAAGCTTTCTTT
>TRBJ2-3|few|TRBD2|TRBV7-2
CASSPTLLAGSTDTQYF
TGTGCCAGCAGCCCGACCCTACTAGCGGGGAGCACAGATACGCAGTATTTT
>TRBJ2-3|NA|TRBD2|TRBV6-5
CASRTLAGGSDTQYF
TGTGCCAGCAGAACACTAGCGGGGGGGTCAGATACGCAGTATTTT
>TRBJ1-1|NA|NA|TRBV20-1
CSARGGRGRELNTEAFF
TGCAGTGCTAGAGGGGGTAGAGGCCGGGAGCTGAACACTGAAGCTTTCTTT
>TRBJ2-3|NA|NA|TRBV4-3
CASSQDWSETQYF
TGCGCCAGCAGCCAAGATTGGTCCGAGACGCAGTATTTT
>TRBJ2-7|NA|NA|TRBV24-1
CATSAGGGRNEQYF
TGTGCCACCTCTGCAGGGGGGGGTAGGAATGAGCAGTACTTC
>TRBJ2-1|NA|TRBD2|TRBV11-2
CASSLVSSGRAYNEQFF
TGTGCCAGCAGCTTAGTTAGCAGCGGGAGGGCCTACAATGAGCAGTTCTTC
>TRBJ1-4|NA|NA|TRBV4-3
CASSHIRDRRNEKLFF
TGCGCCAGCAGCCATATCCGGGACCGGAGGAATGAAAAACTGTTTTTT
>TRBJ1-6|NA|TRBD1|TRBV18
CASSSRQGRDSPLHF
TGTGCCAGCTCTTCAAGACAGGGGCGTGATTCACCCCTCCACTTT
>TRBJ1-5|NA|NA|TRBV15
CATGFDNSNQPQHF
TGTGCCACCGGGTTTGATAATAGCAATCAGCCCCAGCATTTT
>TRBJ2-2|once|NA|TRBV12-3/TRBV12-4
CASSFPGSPGELFF
TGTGCCAGCAGTTTTCCGGGGTCCCCTGGGGAGCTGTTTTTT
>TRBJ1-2|many|TRBD1|TRBV7-6
CASSSGTASYYGYTF
TGTGCCAGCAGCTCCGGGACAGCCTCTTACTATGGCTACACCTTC
>TRBJ2-1|NA|NA|TRBV6-6
CASSFAASSYNEQFF
TGTGCCAGCAGCTTCGCAGCGAGCTCCTACAATGAGCAGTTCTTC
>TRBJ2-7|few|NA|TRBV6-2/TRBV6-3
CASKGNYEQYF
TGTGCCAGCAAGGGCAACTACGAGCAGTACTTC
>TRBJ1-6|few|NA|TRBV27
CATAGPYNSPLHF
TGTGCCACAGCGGGACCGTATAATTCACCCCTCCACTTT
>TRBJ2-1|NA|NA|TRBV28
CASIAGTSPCEQFF
TGTGCCAGCATCGCCGGGACCTCCCCATGTGAGCAGTTCTTC
>TRBJ2-6|few|NA|TRBV4-3
CASSQSYRVNSGANVLTF
TGCGCCAGCAGCCAATCCTACAGGGTTAACTCTGGGGCCAACGTCCTGACTTTC
>TRBJ1-6|NA|NA|TRBV7-2
CASSLGELGGLVSPLHF
TGTGCCAGCAGCTTAGGAGAGCTAGGGGGGCTCGTCTCACCCCTCCACTTT
>TRBJ2-5|few|NA|TRBV6-2/TRBV6-3
CASSYSSREERETQYF
TGTGCCAGCAGTTACTCGAGCAGGGAGGAACGGGAGACCCAGTACTTC
>TRBJ2-5|few|NA|TRBV7-8
CASQGETQYF
TGTGCCAGCCAAGGGGAGACCCAGTACTTC
>TRBJ1-1|once|TRBD1|TRBV12-3/TRBV12-4
CASTLVQGGLPEAFF
TGTGCCAGCACCCTAGTACAGGGGGGATTACCTGAAGCTTTCTTT
>TRBJ2-1|NA|TRBD2|TRBV20-1
CSARDTSGAFSYNEQFF
TGCAGTGCTAGAGATACTAGCGGGGCTTTCTCCTACAATGAGCAGTTCTTC
>TRBJ2-3|NA|NA|TRBV29-1
CSAEGGSGGTQYF
TGCAGCGCGGAGGGGGGGAGTGGGGGTACGCAGTATTTT
>TRBJ2-1|NA|NA|TRBV20-1
CSARVAGIQETQFF
TGCAGTGCTAGAGTTGCAGGGATCCAAGAGACCCAGTTCTTC
>TRBJ1-1|NA|NA|TRBV5-1
CASSPLGGTGTEAFF
TGCGCCAGCAGCCCCCTAGGGGGGACGGGGACTGAAGCTTTCTTT
>TRBJ2-1|many|TRBD2|TRBV12-3/TRBV12-4
CASSLTSGVVDEQFF
TGTGCCAGCAGCCTGACTAGCGGGGTGGTAGATGAGCAGTTCTTC
>TRBJ2-7|NA|TRBD1|TRBV28
CASSGGGQGAYEQYF
TGTGCCAGCTCCGGGGGGGGACAGGGGGCTTACGAGCAGTACTTC
>TRBJ2-3|few|TRBD2|TRBV20-1
CSARVYAGGLGDTQYF
TGCAGTGCTAGAGTATACGCGGGGGGCCTCGGCGATACGCAGTATTTT
>TRBJ1-1|NA|NA|TRBV5-1
CASSITPRDAPEAFF
TGCGCCAGCAGCATAACACCCCGGGACGCACCAGAAGCTTTCTTT
>TRBJ2-7|NA|NA|TRBV7-9
CASSLVRDMTYEQYF
TGTGCCAGCAGCTTAGTCCGGGACATGACCTACGAGCAGTACTTC
>TRBJ1-2|NA|NA|TRBV2
CASSGGGSTYGYTF
TGTGCCAGCAGTGGGGGGGGTTCTACCTATGGCTACACCTTC
>TRBJ2-3|few|TRBD1|TRBV5-1
CASSSPRQGFTDTRYF
TGCGCCAGCAGCTCACCCAGACAGGGGTTCACAGATACGCGGTATTTT
>TRBJ2-7|few|TRBD2|TRBV12-3/TRBV12-4
CASSPGLGIYEQYF
TGTGCCAGCAGCCCCGGACTAGGAATCTACGAGCAGTACTTC